This is a list of T cell receptor beta chains from one sample in a study of identical twins. TCRdb processed the 5' RACE reads anew with MiXCR; each CDR3 protein has one entry. The sample holds 570,000 or so distinct CDR3 sequences, roughly 9.9% seen once. This sample was also put to use in a study of yellow fever vaccine responses in identical twins.

The sample consisted of PBMCs. The receptors stem from a woman between 18 and 30 years old in good health. Each CDR3 is given with its conserved first and last residue. D genes are given only for firm matches. Size is omitted from some rows. Given values are once, few, many or a class for expanded clones.

TRBJ2-1 TRBV20-1 few TRBD2 CSSYSTSGPRNEQFF TGCAGTTCATATTCGACTAGCGGCCCTCGGAATGAGCAGTTCTTC
TRBJ2-5 TRBV6-5 - TRBD2 CASSSWGGQETQYF TGTGCCAGCAGTTCCTGGGGGGGACAAGAGACCCAGTACTTC
TRBJ2-2 TRBV5-1 few - CASSLTAENTGELFF TGCGCCAGCAGCTTGACAGCAGAAAACACCGGGGAGCTGTTTTTT
TRBJ2-1 TRBV4-3 - TRBD2 CASSPYGGVNEQFF TGCGCCAGCAGCCCTTATGGGGGGGTCAATGAGCAGTTCTTC
TRBJ2-5 TRBV7-9 many TRBD2 CASSPRLADEETQYF TGTGCCAGCAGCCCCAGACTAGCGGATGAAGAGACCCAGTACTTC
TRBJ2-7 TRBV5-6 - TRBD2 CASSLPTSGQTYEQYF TGTGCCAGCAGCTTGCCCACTAGCGGGCAAACCTACGAGCAGTACTTC
TRBJ2-1 TRBV28 many TRBD2 CASSLGSSGRAGDEQFF TGTGCCAGCAGTTTGGGCTCTAGCGGGAGGGCGGGGGATGAGCAGTTCTTC
TRBJ1-2 TRBV12-3/TRBV12-4 many TRBD1 CASTIPGQNYGYTF TGTGCCAGCACCATACCGGGACAGAACTATGGCTACACCTTC
TRBJ2-7 TRBV4-3 many - CASSQDGQRKQYF TGCGCCAGCAGCCAAGATGGGCAGCGAAAGCAGTACTTC
TRBJ2-5 TRBV18 - - CASSRNRAQETQYF TGTGCCAGCTCCCGCAACAGGGCGCAAGAGACCCAGTACTTC
TRBJ2-1 TRBV7-9 few - CASSLTGKQFF TGTGCCAGCAGCTTAACAGGAAAGCAGTTCTTC
TRBJ1-2 TRBV6-6 many - CATRGKNYGYTF TGTGCCACCCGCGGCAAGAACTATGGCTACACCTTC
TRBJ2-7 TRBV4-2 - TRBD2 CASSQDVAGGPHEQYF TGTGCCAGCAGCCAAGATGTGGCGGGGGGGCCTCACGAGCAGTACTTC
TRBJ2-3 TRBV4-2 many TRBD2 CASSQDGAGGLTDTQYF TGTGCCAGCAGCCAAGATGGGGCGGGAGGGCTCACAGATACGCAGTATTTT
TRBJ2-1 TRBV12-3/TRBV12-4 few - CASSLWTQYNEQFF TGTGCCAGCAGTTTGTGGACTCAGTACAATGAGCAGTTCTTC
TRBJ1-1 TRBV6-2/TRBV6-3 - - CASSRLAPWDTEAFF TGTGCCAGCAGTAGGCTGGCCCCGTGGGACACTGAAGCTTTCTTT
TRBJ2-1 TRBV4-3 - - CASSQGKLVLNHEQFF TGCGCCAGCAGCCAAGGTAAACTAGTTTTAAACCATGAGCAGTTCTTC
TRBJ2-1 TRBV29-1 - - CSVFPLYNEQFF TGCAGCGTATTCCCCCTATACAATGAGCAGTTCTTC
TRBJ2-7 TRBV5-1 many TRBD1 CASSATGTAYEQYF TGCGCCAGCAGCGCTACCGGGACAGCCTACGAGCAGTACTTC
TRBJ2-5 TRBV3-1 few - CASSQDPGGGETQYF TGTGCCAGCAGCCAAGATCCGGGGGGCGGAGAGACCCAGTACTTC
TRBJ2-5 TRBV24-1 - - CATSDLRAGSSPRETQYF TGTGCCACCAGTGATTTGCGTGCGGGGTCTAGCCCCAGAGAGACCCAGTACTTC
TRBJ1-6 TRBV13 many - CASSSTSVNSYNSPLHF TGTGCCAGCAGCTCTACCTCGGTGAACTCCTATAATTCACCCCTCCACTTT
TRBJ2-3 TRBV30 few - CAWSEADTQYF TGTGCCTGGAGTGAGGCAGATACGCAGTATTTT
TRBJ2-5 TRBV20-1 - - CSAVGTFVGETQYF TGCAGTGCCGTGGGTACTTTCGTCGGAGAGACCCAGTACTTC
TRBJ2-2 TRBV6-2/TRBV6-3 - - CASSPMDRDTGELFF TGTGCCAGCAGCCCCATGGACAGAGACACCGGGGAGCTGTTTTTT
TRBJ2-1 TRBV5-1 many TRBD1 CASSGTGTSYNEQFF TGCGCCAGCAGCGGGACAGGGACGTCCTACAATGAGCAGTTCTTC
TRBJ2-7 TRBV12-3/TRBV12-4 - TRBD1 CASSARQGPSTYEQYF TGTGCCAGCAGTGCCAGACAGGGGCCCTCCACCTACGAGCAGTACTTC
TRBJ1-1 TRBV12-5 many - CASGLVGGTTEAFF TGTGCTAGTGGTTTGGTAGGAGGGACCACTGAAGCTTTCTTT
TRBJ2-2 TRBV10-1 - - CASSEHNRPAGELFF TGCGCCAGCAGTGAACACAACAGGCCCGCCGGGGAGCTGTTTTTT
TRBJ2-1 TRBV7-9 once TRBD2 CASSLALAGISYNEQFF TGTGCCAGCAGCTTAGCCCTAGCGGGTATCTCCTACAATGAGCAGTTCTTC
TRBJ1-2 TRBV12-3/TRBV12-4 few - CASSLSGEGGYTF TGTGCCAGCAGTTTGTCTGGGGAGGGTGGCTACACCTTC
TRBJ1-6 TRBV20-1 - - CSAPSVSSPLHF TGCAGTGCGCCGTCTGTTTCTTCACCCCTCCACTTT
TRBJ2-2 TRBV12-3/TRBV12-4 - TRBD2 CASGLAPVGELFF TGTGCCAGCGGACTAGCTCCCGTCGGGGAGCTGTTTTTT
TRBJ2-5 TRBV24-1 few TRBD2 CATSDLPLPGGRAQETQYF TGTGCCACCAGTGATTTGCCGCTTCCCGGCGGGAGGGCCCAAGAGACCCAGTACTTC
TRBJ2-5 TRBV20-1 - - CSASHETQYF TGCAGTGCTAGTCACGAGACCCAGTACTTC
TRBJ1-2 TRBV28 few TRBD1 CASSKILRGRGPVNYGYTF TGTGCCAGCAGCAAAATACTAAGAGGCAGGGGGCCAGTGAACTATGGCTACACCTTC
TRBJ2-1 TRBV10-3 - - CAISEVGFSEQFF TGTGCCATCAGTGAGGTGGGTTTCAGTGAGCAGTTCTTC
TRBJ2-6 TRBV7-9 few TRBD1 CASSDTTGVGANVLTF TGTGCCAGCAGCGACACTACAGGGGTAGGGGCCAACGTCCTGACTTTC
TRBJ2-1 TRBV18 - - CASSPWGESEQFF TGTGCCAGCTCACCGTGGGGAGAAAGTGAGCAGTTCTTC
TRBJ2-7 TRBV12-3/TRBV12-4 - - CASSRLTGTKSSYEQYF TGTGCCAGCAGCCGACTTACCGGGACAAAAAGCTCCTACGAGCAGTACTTC
TRBJ1-6 TRBV7-9 few - CASSLESQGGDSPLHF TGTGCCAGCAGCTTAGAGTCACAGGGAGGAGATTCACCCCTCCACTTT
TRBJ1-5 TRBV12-3/TRBV12-4 many - CASRAGGNQPQHF TGTGCCAGCAGAGCAGGCGGCAATCAGCCCCAGCATTTT
TRBJ1-2 TRBV7-3 few - CASSLTIANYGYTF TGTGCCAGCAGCTTAACTATAGCAAACTATGGCTACACCTTC
TRBJ2-6 TRBV6-5 - - CASSYSKGSSGANVLTF TGTGCCAGCAGTTACTCGAAGGGTAGCTCTGGGGCCAACGTCCTGACTTTC
TRBJ2-1 TRBV28 - - CASSFWQGDYNEQFF TGTGCCAGCAGTTTCTGGCAGGGAGACTACAATGAGCAGTTCTTC
TRBJ2-3 TRBV6-4 many TRBD2 CASKSGGGSADTQYF TGTGCCAGCAAGAGCGGCGGGGGGTCGGCAGATACGCAGTATTTT
TRBJ2-7 TRBV20-1 - TRBD2 CSAGPIAGTYEQYF TGCAGTGCTGGTCCTATAGCGGGCACCTACGAGCAGTACTTC
TRBJ1-1 TRBV5-1 few - CASSLFGDSEAFF TGCGCCAGCAGCTTGTTTGGTGATTCTGAAGCTTTCTTT
TRBJ2-5 TRBV25-1 - TRBD2 CASSELSTQGTSGKTQYF TGTGCCAGCAGTGAACTTTCCACCCAGGGGACTAGCGGGAAGACCCAGTACTTC
TRBJ2-1 TRBV6-1 few - CASSDISLNEQFF TGTGCCAGCAGCGATATCTCCCTGAATGAGCAGTTCTTC
TRBJ2-7 TRBV25-1 many TRBD1 CASSRRQGGDEQYF TGTGCCAGCAGTCGAAGACAGGGTGGCGACGAGCAGTACTTC
TRBJ2-2 TRBV30 many TRBD2 CAWRGLAGVGELFF TGTGCCTGGAGAGGACTAGCGGGGGTCGGGGAGCTGTTTTTT
TRBJ1-1 TRBV20-1 - - CSARKQDGAFF TGCAGTGCTAGAAAACAGGACGGGGCTTTCTTT
TRBJ2-2 TRBV12-5 few TRBD2 CASGLLTKLAGGPSNTGELFF TGTGCTAGTGGTTTGTTGACGAAACTAGCGGGGGGGCCCTCGAACACCGGGGAGCTGTTTTTT
TRBJ2-5 TRBV12-5 few - CASGTERQETQYF TGTGCTAGTGGCACAGAACGCCAAGAGACCCAGTACTTC
TRBJ2-7 TRBV27 - TRBD1 CASISNRGDGIEQYF TGTGCCAGCATTTCAAACAGGGGCGACGGGATCGAGCAGTACTTC
TRBJ2-7 TRBV29-1 many - CSVQEHRDYEQYF TGCAGCGTTCAGGAGCACAGGGACTACGAGCAGTACTTC